The clone carrying this T cell receptor (beta chain) was seen at least ten times. These data originate in a study of Graves' ophthalmopathy and Graves' hyperthyroidism. CDR3 length equals 14 residues. V lost 4 bases to trimming and J lost 5 bases; unmatched junction nucleotides: 4. CDR1 and CDR2 from the germline V gene are SQVTM and ANQGSEA. Scientists amplified the TCR beta CDR3 regions from RNA transcripts. Second-round multiplex PCR followed a first-round RT-PCR using HTBI primers. TCRdb redid the calling of the multiplex PCR reads with MiXCR, one entry per CDR3 protein. The data contain hundreds of thousands of distinct CDR3 sequences, around a fifth of them singletons.

The V call is TRBV29-1, the J call TRBJ2-7; 14 positions match TRBD2. The receptor was isolated from a young woman with stable Graves' hyperthyroidism. Some clones in this sample may be carry-over from other donors' samples. The source material was peripheral blood. The CDR3 sequence is CSVAGTSGSDEQYF. The CDR3 DNA reads as TGCAGCGTTGCTGGGACTAGCGGGAGCGACGAGCAGTACTTC.